Each of the 13 T cell receptor beta chains below was sequenced from the same sample in a study of T-cell memory formation after mild COVID-19. TCRdb re-called the 5' RACE reads with MiXCR, one entry per CDR3 protein. The table records about 400,000 distinct CDR3 sequences, about 20% of them present only once. The sequenced sample consisted of PBMCs or a T cell subset sorted from them (not recorded which). Receptors originate from a man between 18 and 35 years old who had mild COVID-19 (a few samples of this study predate the infection). Cell type and time point are not known.

The V gene is TRBV5-1, the J gene TRBJ2-7; 7 bases are shared with TRBD1. The V gene's germline CDR1 is SGHRS and CDR2 YFSETQ. Losses at the gene ends were 3 bases for V and 2 bases for J; bases not matched to a gene: 2. This CDR3 contains 13 residues. CDR3 in amino acids: CASSYGQAYEQYF. As DNA, the CDR3 is TGCGCCAGCAGCTACGGACAGGCCTACGAGCAGTACTTC.

The V call is TRBV10-3, the J call TRBJ2-3; 10 bases are a match to TRBD1. CDR3 length: 15 amino acids. V lost 3 bases to trimming and J lost 4 bases; unmatched junction nucleotides: 4. Per the germline V gene, CDR1 is ENHRY and CDR2 is SYGVKD. The CDR3 coding sequence is TGTGCCATCAGTGAAGGGACAGGGGTACCAGATACGCAGTATTTT. Encoded protein: CAISEGTGVPDTQYF.

There are a few counts of this clonotype. The chain combines TRBV5-1 with TRBJ1-4; D is ambiguous. Trimming pared 4 bases from V and 4 bases from J, leaving 11 bases between. Germline-derived CDR1 and CDR2 are SGHRS and YFSETQ. The CDR3 is 14 residues long. The CDR3 is CASSRGGYNEKLFF. DNA of the CDR3: TGCGCCAGCAGCCGAGGTGGTTATAATGAAAAACTGTTTTTT.

This clonotype has a handful of counts. V gene TRBV4-2 combines with J gene TRBJ1-2; D is perhaps TRBD1 (6 bases). The CDR3 has 17 amino acids. Trimming took 5 bases from V and 0 from J, leaving 19 bases between them. Germline CDR1 LGHNA, CDR2 YNFKEQ. The CDR3 DNA reads as TGTGCCAGCAGCGCGGCCTTGAGACAGGCCTCTAACTATGGCTACACCTTC. Translation: CASSAALRQASNYGYTF.

This clonotype was observed at least ten times. DNA for the CDR3: TGTGCCAGCAGCCGATCGCCCGGGACAGCTGGAAACACCATATATTTT. Protein: CASSRSPGTAGNTIYF. The chain recombines TRBV7-2 with TRBJ1-3; TRBD1 aligns across 7 bases. CDR1 and CDR2 (germline): SGHTA, FQGNSA. CDR3 length equals 16 residues. Trimming took 5 bases from V and 2 from J; bases not matched to a gene: 9.

The CDR3 DNA sequence: TGCAGTGCTAGACCGGACGGACGCAGCTATGGCTACACCTTC. Its protein product is CSARPDGRSYGYTF. This sequence joins TRBV20-1 and TRBJ1-2; no clear D gene. V lost 2 bases, J lost 4 bases, and 14 bases lay in between. Germline CDR1 is DFQATT and CDR2 is SNEGSKA (reference sequence). The CDR3 totals 14 residues.

This rearrangement joins TRBV7-2 to TRBJ2-3; D uncertain. The CDR3 totals 14 residues. The V end lost 5 bases, the J end lost 3 bases, and 12 bases lay between the germline ends. CDR1 and CDR2 from the germline V gene are SGHTA and FQGNSA. CDR3 loop: CASSTVVGTDTQYF. The CDR3, as DNA: TGTGCCAGCAGCACTGTCGTGGGAACAGATACGCAGTATTTT.

The J gene is TRBJ1-1, the V gene TRBV7-6; D gene unclear. V was shortened by 1 base and J by 1 base, with 10 bases between the two germline ends. This CDR3 is 15 amino acids long. The germline V gene has CDR1 SGHVS and CDR2 FNYEAQ. CDR3 protein: CASSLVWSGNTEAFF. The CDR3 DNA sequence: TGTGCCAGCAGCTTAGTATGGTCAGGGAACACTGAAGCTTTCTTT.

The chain is built from TRBV24-1 and TRBJ2-5, with TRBD1 identical over 9 bases. The trim removed 4 bases at V and 2 bases at J, leaving 1 base unmatched. CDR3 size: 14 residues. Germline CDR1 and CDR2: KGHDR and SFDVKD. The CDR3 protein is CATSEGQGQETQYF. The DNA of the CDR3 is TGTGCCACCAGTGAAGGACAGGGGCAAGAGACCCAGTACTTC.

This rearrangement joins TRBV11-2 to TRBJ1-6, with D possibly being TRBD1 (5 bases). The CDR3 is 12 amino acids. Trimming took 5 bases from V and 14 from J, leaving 13 bases between them. Per germline, CDR1 SGHAT and CDR2 FQNNGV. The CDR3 DNA is TGTGCCAGCAGCCAGGGCCCGTCCGCCCTCCACTTT. Amino acid sequence: CASSQGPSALHF. The full variable domain, with the rest looked up from reference TRBV11-2 and TRBJ1-6, is EAGVAQSPRYKIIEKRQSVAFWCNPISGHATLYWYQQILGQGPKLLIQFQNNGVVDDSQLPKDRFSAERLKGVDSTLKIQPAKLEDSAVYLCASSQGPSALHFGNGTRLTVT.

The V and J genes are TRBV5-6 and TRBJ2-7; 7 nucleotides agree with TRBD1. Germline V lookup: CDR1 SGHDT, CDR2 YYEEEE. Trimming removed 2 bases from V and 0 bases from J; junction bases left unmatched: 5. The CDR3 length is 15 residues. CDR3 DNA sequence: TGTGCCAGCAGCTTCGGGACAGCCAGCTCCTACGAGCAGTACGTC. Its protein is CASSFGTASSYEQYV.

V is TRBV29-1 and J is TRBJ2-1; D may match TRBD1 or TRBD2 (6 bases each). Germline assignment: CDR1 SQVTM and CDR2 ANQGSEA. Trimming pared 4 bases from V and 8 bases from J, leaving 24 bases between. This CDR3 region has 16 residues. In DNA, the CDR3 is TGCAGCGTTGTTTCATCCTATCGGGGGCAGGGCTATGAGCAGTTCTTC. Its translation: CSVVSSYRGQGYEQFF.

There are a few counts of this clonotype. The rearrangement uses TRBV7-8 and TRBJ1-5, with D perhaps TRBD1 (5 bases). Germline V gene sequence: CDR1 SGHVS, CDR2 FQNEAQ. Trimming took 6 bases from V and 6 from J, leaving 15 bases between them. The CDR3 has 14 residues. This CDR3 is CASSRGWGSQPQHF. CDR3 coding DNA: TGTGCCAGCAGTCGGGGTTGGGGCTCTCAGCCCCAGCATTTT.